This T cell receptor beta chain is from a study of cytomegalovirus exposure and HLA in healthy donors. General study findings and limits: The majority of TCR sequences were rare, yet some public TCRs appeared in many donors. TCR beta sequences reportedly predicted the HLA-A and HLA-B alleles of most subjects accurately. Later analysis suggested links between common viral pathogens and several top significant clusters.

PCR employed 60 Vbeta and 13 Jbeta primers. Produced via immunoSEQ multiplex PCR; TCRdb's table is partial and in-frame only. Counted here are some 170,000 clones, 82% occurring once; the ten biggest clones make up less than 1.6%. With regard to this clone: Its antigen is currently unknown.

CDR1 is MDHEN and CDR2 is SYDVKM in the germline V gene. The CDR3 has 12 residues. V shed 3 bases and J shed 3 bases, with 5 bases lying between them. This chain joins TRBV28 and TRBJ1-1, with no clear D. The receptor was isolated from a girl aged 10 to 17 in good health and CMV-seropositive. Material for sequencing was PBMCs. CDR3 sequence (DNA): TGTGCCAGCAGTTTTCCGTACACTGAAGCTTTCTTT. It encodes CASSFPYTEAFF.